The sequence of this T cell receptor beta chain was determined in a study of sequential checkpoint blockade in melanoma. Study at large: Arm A got nivolumab then ipilimumab; arm B the reverse, 1:1. Both treatment sequences were followed by maintenance nivolumab.

Germline V gene sequence: CDR1 MGHRA, CDR2 YSYEKL. J gave up 7 bases and V 0 bases, and 21 bases lay outside the gene matches. The CDR3 has 20 residues. Sample treatment: randomized to nivolumab then ipilimumab (arm A) or the reverse (arm B). Patients had received no earlier DNA-damaging chemotherapy. PBMC sorting kept live CD3+CD8+ cells without CD19 or CD56. Sequencing was performed with immunoSEQ multiplex PCR; in TCRdb, only in-frame clones are kept and a portion is missing. The repertoire includes about 12,000 clones, over 60% of them detected once, and approximately 57% sits in the top ten. The TCR was taken from a human donor with melanoma. The sequenced sample was CD8+ T cells sorted from blood (inferred from file names), obtained from a patient given nivolumab and ipilimumab in sequence. The rearrangement links TRBV4-1 to TRBJ2-1; 7 bases align to TRBD2. The CDR3 reads CASSQDRSVGKWEGRNEQFF. CDR3 nucleotides: TGCGCCAGCAGCCAAGATAGATCGGTTGGAAAGTGGGAGGGCCGGAATGAGCAGTTCTTC.